A single sample gave rise to the 22 T cell receptor beta chains below, sequenced in a study of T cell repertoires in cytomegalovirus infection. Using its own MiXCR run on the reads, TCRdb lists one record per CDR3 protein. The table includes hundreds of thousands of distinct CDR3 sequences, around 6.2% detected once. The sequencing sample was made of PBMCs. Receptors originate from a human donor in good health (CMV status not recorded). Some clones in this sample may be carry-over from other donors' samples.

This clonotype was counted between two and nine times. This chain joins TRBV14 and TRBJ1-1, with D possibly being TRBD1 (5 bases). CDR1 is SGHDN and CDR2 is FVKESK in the germline V gene. The CDR3 sequence is 17 residues long. Trimming removed 3 bases from V and 0 bases from J, with 17 bases in between. CDR3 sequence reads: CASSQLRDGHMNTEAFF. CDR3 nucleotide sequence: TGTGCCAGCAGCCAGCTCCGGGACGGACACATGAACACTGAAGCTTTCTTT.

Ten or more counts support this clonotype. The V and J genes are TRBV12-3 or TRBV12-4 and TRBJ1-6; the D gene is possibly TRBD1 (6 bases). The germline V and J ends were trimmed by 3 bases and 15 bases, with 21 bases remaining between them. The CDR3 length is 15 residues. This chain's CDR3 is CASSFRDTDSGVLHF. The CDR3 bases are TGTGCCAGCAGTTTCCGGGACACCGACTCAGGAGTCCTCCACTTT.

This chain links TRBV5-4 with TRBJ2-1; D uncertain. The CDR3 runs to 15 residues. Germline V gene sequence: CDR1 SGHNT, CDR2 YYREEE (reference sequence). The V gene lost 4 bases and the J gene lost 1 base, with 12 bases spanning the gap. The CDR3 here is CASSTERMSYNEQFF. CDR3 nucleotide sequence: TGTGCCAGCAGCACGGAAAGGATGTCCTACAATGAGCAGTTCTTC.

This clonotype has ten or more counts. This sequence joins TRBV7-2 and TRBJ2-7; either TRBD1 or TRBD2 may fit D (5 bases each). The length of the CDR3 is 14 residues. Trimming cost V 4 bases and J 0 bases, with 10 bases left between them. Germline V gene sequence: CDR1 SGHTA, CDR2 FQGNSA. The CDR3 nucleotides are TGTGCCAGCAGCTCGGGACGTGGCTCCTACGAGCAGTACGTC. This codes for CASSSGRGSYEQYV.

This clonotype was counted many times. The CDR3 bases are TGCAGTGCTAGGTTTAGCGGGGCCGGTGAGACCCAGTACTTC. It translates to CSARFSGAGETQYF. The chain carries TRBV20-1 and TRBJ2-5; TRBD2 matches 8 bases. The CDR3 sequence is 14 residues long. CDR1 is DFQATT and CDR2 is SNEGSKA in the germline V gene (reference sequence). After removal of 3 bases from V and 5 bases from J, the junction contained 8 bases not matched to a gene.

This clonotype was found many times. J is TRBJ2-1 and V is TRBV19; D unclear. With 6 bases removed from V and 5 bases from J, the gap between germline ends came to 20 bases. The CDR3 is made up of 16 amino acids. Germline lookup yields CDR1 LNHDA and CDR2 SQIVND (reference sequence). The CDR3 DNA reads as TGTGCCAGTAGCCCCGGTCATTCGCTTAAGGACAATGAGCAGTTCTTC. This codes for CASSPGHSLKDNEQFF.

This clonotype was observed many times. This CDR3 is CASSSSLGEQFF. The CDR3 DNA follows: TGTGCCAGCAGCTCCTCCCTAGGTGAGCAGTTCTTC. The gene calls are TRBV7-2 and TRBJ2-1; D unresolved. The V and J ends lost 4 bases and 9 bases respectively, with 10 bases between them. Germline V gene data show CDR1 as SGHTA and CDR2 as FQGNSA. This CDR3 has 12 amino acids.

Many counts were recorded for this clonotype. The J gene is TRBJ1-4, the V gene TRBV7-9, with D unclear. V was clipped by 10 bases and J by 13 bases, with 19 bases between them. Germline values: CDR1 SEHNR, CDR2 FQNEAQ (reference sequence). The CDR3 consists of 12 residues. The CDR3 DNA follows: TGTGCCACCGACAACCCCACTCCGATACTGTTTTTT. Its protein product is CATDNPTPILFF.

Many counts were recorded for this clonotype. The chain couples TRBV4-3 to TRBJ2-3, with TRBD2 matching over 8 bases. Germline CDR1 is LGHNA and CDR2 is YSLEER. V lost 2 bases to trimming and J lost 4 bases; unmatched junction nucleotides: 11. The CDR3 is made up of 17 amino acids. The CDR3 coding sequence is TGCGCCAGCAGCCAAAATCCCCCCGGGGGGGTCTCAGATACGCAGTATTTT. Translation: CASSQNPPGGVSDTQYF.

This clonotype was observed at least ten times. The chain has TRBV6-2 or TRBV6-3 and TRBJ1-1; 8 bases line up with TRBD1. There are 14 residues in the CDR3. Germline loops: CDR1 MNHEY, CDR2 SVGEGT. The J segment lost 4 bases and the V segment lost 7 bases, leaving 8 bases of the junction unmatched. This CDR3 is CASNKDRAITEAFF. CDR3 nucleotides: TGTGCCAGCAACAAGGACAGGGCAATCACTGAAGCTTTCTTT.

This clonotype was seen ten or more times. The chain links TRBV7-2 to TRBJ1-5; D is possibly TRBD1 (5 bases). The CDR3 runs 14 residues. Per germline, CDR1 SGHTA and CDR2 FQGNSA. Deletions cut 2 bases from V and 2 bases from J, with 7 bases between. In DNA form, the CDR3 reads TGTGCCAGCAGCTTAAGGGACGGCAATCAGCCCCAGCATTTT. As protein: CASSLRDGNQPQHF.

This clonotype has a count of ten or more. This rearrangement joins TRBV2 to TRBJ1-2; possibly TRBD1 for D (5 bases). V was trimmed by 6 bases and J by 5 bases, leaving 19 bases between them. The germline V gene has CDR1 SNHLY and CDR2 FYNNEI. CDR3 length: 15 amino acids. CDR3 sequence: CASSTTRGVGYGYTF. In DNA, the CDR3 is TGTGCCAGCAGCACAACCCGGGGGGTGGGTTATGGCTACACCTTC.

This clonotype was counted ten times or more. The chain uses TRBV5-6 and TRBJ2-3; 7 positions match TRBD2. The trim removed 0 bases at V and 3 bases at J, leaving 7 bases unmatched. The CDR3 sequence is 16 residues long. Germline assignment: CDR1 SGHDT and CDR2 YYEEEE. The CDR3 reads CASSLGLADRTDTQYF. The CDR3 DNA reads TGTGCCAGCAGCTTGGGGCTAGCGGATAGGACAGATACGCAGTATTTT.

This clonotype was observed many times. This CDR3 reads CASTPGPYGYTF. As DNA, the CDR3 is TGTGCCAGCACCCCGGGGCCTTATGGCTACACCTTC. The chain couples TRBV7-9 to TRBJ1-2; D might be TRBD1 (5 bases). The germline gives CDR1 SEHNR, CDR2 FQNEAQ (reference sequence). The CDR3 is 12 residues long. Trimming took 7 bases from V and 5 from J, leaving 11 bases between them. Based on the CDR3 plus reference TRBV7-9 and TRBJ1-2, the full variable domain is DTGVSQNPRHKITKRGQNVTFRCDPISEHNRLYWYRQTLGQGPEFLTYFQNEAQLEKSRLLSDRFSAERPKGSFSTLEIQRTEQGDSAMYLCASTPGPYGYTFGSGTRLTVV.

This clonotype appeared many times. V and J are TRBV7-2 and TRBJ2-7; tentatively, D is TRBD1 or TRBD2 (6 bases each). CDR3 size: 17 residues. Trimming left V 2 bases short and J 4 bases short, with 21 bases between. The germline V gene has CDR1 SGHTA and CDR2 FQGNSA. CDR3 DNA sequence: TGTGCCAGCAGCTTATACTCTTCGGGGGCGGACGGATACGAGCAGTACTTC. Translation gives CASSLYSSGADGYEQYF.

CDR3 DNA sequence: TGTGCCAGCTCACCACGGGGGGAAGATGGCTACACCTTC. Its translation is CASSPRGEDGYTF. The V and J genes are TRBV18 and TRBJ1-2, with TRBD1 as a possible D gene (5 bases). The V and J ends lost 1 base and 6 bases respectively, with 9 bases between them. The germline CDR1 and CDR2 sequences are KGHSH and LQKENI. The CDR3 runs 13 residues.

Ten or more counts support this clonotype. The rearrangement links TRBV9 to TRBJ2-7; 8 bases align to TRBD1. Germline CDR1 SGDLS, CDR2 YYNGEE. V trimming: 4 bases; J trimming: 3 bases; junction bases outside the gene matches: 9. The CDR3 is 15 amino acids. The chain's CDR3 is CASSTSGGGGYEQYF. The CDR3 DNA reads TGTGCCAGCAGCACTTCAGGGGGCGGCGGCTACGAGCAGTACTTC.

In this sample, this clonotype turned up many times. The chain uses TRBV6-5 and TRBJ1-2; D unresolved. Trimming pared 2 bases from V and 7 bases from J, leaving 14 bases between. The CDR3 has 14 amino acids. Germline V CDR1 and CDR2: MNHEY, SVGAGI. CDR3 bases: TGTGCCAGCAGTTACGCGGGATCCCGGGCTGGCTACACCTTC. It is translated as CASSYAGSRAGYTF.

This clonotype has at least ten counts. V and J are TRBV6-2 or TRBV6-3 and TRBJ2-7; tentatively, D is TRBD1 (5 bases). The CDR3 consists of 15 residues. Trimming removed 5 bases at V and 5 bases at J, with 19 bases between. Germline CDR1 reads MNHEY; CDR2 reads SVGEGT. The CDR3 sequence: CASSQADSPPDEQYF. CDR3 in DNA: TGTGCCAGCAGTCAGGCCGACAGCCCCCCCGACGAGCAGTACTTC.

This clonotype was observed at least ten times. The chain combines TRBV9 with TRBJ2-1; the match to TRBD2 covers 9 bases. The junction had 10 bases not matched to a gene; V was cut back by 0 bases and J by 0 bases. The CDR3 is 19 residues long. Germline values: CDR1 SGDLS, CDR2 YYNGEE. The CDR3 region has the DNA TGTGCCAGCAGCGTAGCGACTAGCGGAGGTTCCTTCTCCTACAATGAGCAGTTCTTC. It codes for CASSVATSGGSFSYNEQFF.

The chain links TRBV3-1 to TRBJ2-3, with D possibly matching TRBD1 (6 bases). Germline V lookup: CDR1 LGHDT, CDR2 YNNKEL (reference sequence). V lost 4 bases and J lost 2, with 13 bases in between. The CDR3 contains 15 residues. The CDR3 nucleotides read TGTGCCAGCAGCCCCGGACAGAAACACACAGATACGCAGTATTTT. It codes for CASSPGQKHTDTQYF.

Remarks on this clonotype: This sequence may be a read error, since a much larger clone differs from it by one base. Likely a read error: the CDR3 ends without its conserved phenylalanine or tryptophan. The CDR3 region has the DNA TGTGCCAGCAGCTCCACAGGGTCCAACGAGCAGTACTCC. It translates to CASSSTGSNEQYS. The chain joins TRBV7-2 to TRBJ2-7, with D maybe TRBD1 (6 bases). This CDR3 has 13 residues. Germline V gene lookup returns CDR1 SGHTA and CDR2 FQGNSA. V was pared by 4 bases and J by 5 bases, with 12 bases between.